This is a list of T cell receptor beta chains from one sample in a study of OX40 agonist ivuxolimab in advanced cancers. Sequencing was performed with immunoSEQ multiplex PCR; in TCRdb, only in-frame clones are kept and a portion is missing. The data contain tens of thousands of clones, around four fifths of them singletons. The sample here was CD4+ or CD8+ T cells sorted from blood, taken in a trial of the OX40 agonist ivuxolimab. These receptors were obtained from an adult with an advanced solid tumor such as melanoma, head and neck, liver or kidney cancer. The CDR3 runs from the conserved cysteine through the conserved F or W. The D gene is left open where the match is weak.

V gene	J gene	D gene	CDR3 protein
TRBV2	TRBJ1-5	TRBD1	CASRWTGAFQPQHF
TRBV27	TRBJ1-4	TRBD1	CASSPRGLGDEKLFF
TRBV2	TRBJ2-7	TRBD1	CASAGQASYEQYF
TRBV11-2	TRBJ2-3	TRBD2	CASSLREGGADTQYF
TRBV2	TRBJ1-5	TRBD1	CASSGDSTYQPQHF
TRBV18	TRBJ2-3	TRBD2	CASSPRAGSTDTQYF
TRBV19	TRBJ1-2	NA	CASSTRDLYGYTF
TRBV6-4	TRBJ2-7	TRBD2	CASPYRGGSYEQYF
TRBV6-5	TRBJ2-5	TRBD1	CASRQDRGQETQYF
TRBV6-1	TRBJ2-1	NA	CASSVDIFYNEQFF
TRBV27	TRBJ1-1	NA	CASSLSPGVGSEAFF
TRBV2	TRBJ1-4	NA	CASSETLWEVSTNEKLFF
TRBV5-1	TRBJ2-2	NA	CASSPGNTGELFF
TRBV27	TRBJ1-1	NA	CASSLSGFGSTEAFF
TRBV19	TRBJ2-6	NA	CATNRVVSTGANVLTF
TRBV9	TRBJ2-7	TRBD2	CASAGTSGYEQYF
TRBV6-5	TRBJ2-1	TRBD2	CASSYSWSGSKGEQFF
TRBV11-3	TRBJ2-3	NA	CASSLGGDTDTQYF
TRBV5-4	TRBJ2-6	NA	CASSHRRASALSGANVLTF
TRBV6-4	TRBJ2-1	TRBD2	CANGTSGDSSYNEQFF
TRBV9	TRBJ1-1	NA	CASSVGHPNTEAFF
TRBV29-1	TRBJ2-7	TRBD1	CSVLIGQAAYEQYF
TRBV12-5	TRBJ2-1	TRBD2	CASAVLAGVGEQFF
TRBV7-8	TRBJ2-2	TRBD2	CASSIELVGRVTGELFF
TRBV4-2	TRBJ1-1	NA	CASSQEGGKRGEAFF
TRBV7-2	TRBJ1-1	TRBD1	CASSSQHRQGARRNTEAFF
TRBV11-3	TRBJ1-1	NA	CASTRQNLNTEAFF
TRBV12-5	TRBJ2-1	TRBD2	CASGLRLAGGAHNEQFF
TRBV6-1	TRBJ2-5	NA	CASGWWGRDQETQYF
TRBV10-2	TRBJ2-6	NA	CASSRDSASGANVLTF
TRBV10-3	TRBJ1-5	TRBD1	CAISGTGPQPQHF
TRBV7-9	TRBJ1-1	TRBD1	CASSQGGTEAFF
TRBV28	TRBJ2-2	NA	CASSPPPGRPGELFF
TRBV19	TRBJ2-7	TRBD2	CASRRLAGAYEQYF
TRBV28	TRBJ2-1	TRBD2	CASSLYLAGGPGGNEQFF
TRBV27	TRBJ2-7	NA	CASSNDNPYEQYF
TRBV11-3	TRBJ2-1	NA	CASRRERTYNEQFF
TRBV9	TRBJ2-5	NA	CASSPSPIGGETQYF
TRBV28	TRBJ2-3	NA	CASSLATDTQYF
TRBV27	TRBJ2-7	TRBD2	CASSGTSGSYEQYF
TRBV7-6	TRBJ2-3	NA	CASSHPGADTQYF
TRBV6-6	TRBJ2-2	NA	CASSPVGTTNTGELFF
TRBV11-3	TRBJ1-2	NA	CASSFEHYGYTF
TRBV19	TRBJ2-5	TRBD2	CASSMMPRAGGETQYF
TRBV28	TRBJ2-3	NA	CASSPKVDTQYF
TRBV6-5	TRBJ1-2	NA	CASSYSNLGRYGYTF
TRBV7-3	TRBJ2-1	NA	CASNPGLGNNEQFF
TRBV11-3	TRBJ1-2	NA	CASSVDRFGYTF
TRBV7-2	TRBJ1-1	NA	CASRERGGLINTEAFF
TRBV2	TRBJ1-2	NA	CASSESRVYGYTF
TRBV5-1	TRBJ2-3	TRBD2	CAGRLAGNTDTQYF
TRBV14	TRBJ2-1	NA	CASSHQVRDEQFF
TRBV7-3	TRBJ2-1	NA	CASSSLSGLQFF
TRBV11-3	TRBJ1-1	TRBD1	CASSRQGQWDTEAFF